The following is a T cell receptor beta chain sequence with its context. Its antigen is unknown. The input lacks base qualities; no much larger clone sits a single base away. The germline V end is reduced by 4 bases and the J end by 5 bases; junction bases left unmatched: 8. Inclusive of the bounding cysteine and phenylalanine, the CDR3 is 15 residues long. Just the 45-base CDR3 DNA is kept, in frame starting at base 1. CDR1 and CDR2, per the germline V gene, are LGHNA and YSLEER. The donors were healthy, HIV-negative adults with no recently reported acute infections or vaccinations. Only Caucasian adults living in Nashville, Tennessee, USA were represented among the donors. CD4+ T cells were enriched by magnetic negative selection, after which naive cells were positively selected on CD45RA and the negative fraction was taken as the memory subset. Blood was collected by leukapheresis, and PBMCs were isolated by Ficoll-Histopaque density gradient centrifugation and then cryopreserved in liquid nitrogen vapor phase. Analytical flow cytometry was used to check the purity and quantity of every magnetically sorted T cell population. Genomic DNA was isolated from each sorted fraction and quantified by UV absorbance on a Nanodrop 2000c.

These data come from a study of shared clonotypes between healthy human individuals (dated by TCRdb to 2019 to 2021). About the full investigation: Three men and two women, aged 18 to 49 years, made up the cohort. Per donor, three plates each were used for CD4 naive and CD4 memory, two for CD8 naive, and one for CD8 memory. To estimate repertoire size and how much clonotypes are shared between individuals, the study performed deep sequencing of blood TCR repertoires from roughly five healthy adults. Libraries were prepared and TCR repertoires were sequenced by different laboratories using diverse techniques, in order to increase sequencing depth and limit assay-specific biases. Per donor, leukapheresis produced somewhere between about 0.9 and 9 billion PBMCs. General conclusions and limits of the study: Based on pairwise subsampling, the degree of clonotype sharing among donors was expected to be affected by sequencing depth. Clonotypes shared by all four sorted-subset donors showed higher generation probabilities than non-shared clonotypes. The genetic and exposure-history diversity represented was limited by the small number of donors. Incomplete sequencing was indicated by rarefaction of sorted-subset datasets, despite the large sequencing depth. Naive subsets generally had larger estimated clonotype richness than memory subsets. Sampling was limited to blood, and TCR repertoires in tissue likely differ from TCR repertoires in blood. Sharing across a few donors was observed for around 5% of naive CD4, about 3.2% of naive CD8, over 2% of memory CD4, and about 0.4% of memory CD8 clonotypes.

TCR CDR3 regions were amplified from genomic DNA by multiplex PCR using the deep immunoSEQ assay. For each cell subset, the extracted genomic DNA was distributed evenly across all wells of several immunoSEQ 96-well plates, and each plate served as one replicate. For sorted subsets, roughly 0.2 ug genomic DNA, equal to tens of thousands of T cell genomes, was loaded into each replicate PCR. Purified libraries were measured with a Qubit 3.0 fluorometer, size-checked on a Bioanalyzer 2100, and measured again with the KAPA Library Quantification kit. Each immunoSEQ 96-well plate was sequenced on its own single-read 150-cycle Illumina NextSeq 550 flow cell. The authors' pipeline ran thus. Because only junctional sequences without quality scores were contained in the immunoSEQ output, filtering matching that applied to full-length reads could not be performed. Sequences were annotated with PyIR, a Python wrapper for IgBLAST v1.9, and V/J genes and CDR3 were assigned using IMGT germline references. Reads with weak V/J assignments (E-value above 1e-6), missing CDR3, stop codons, out-of-frame junctions, or ambiguous translated residues were removed. V3J clonotypes were defined as sequences sharing an identical inferred V gene, J gene, and CDR3 amino acid sequence. Percentage overlap between repertoires was computed as shared unique clonotypes divided by the size of the smaller repertoire. Richness of each repertoire was evaluated using RTK rarefaction, the Chao1 estimator, and Recon v2.1 estimates of unobserved clonotypes. Generation probabilities were computed with OLGA for all TCRbeta clonotypes obtained by the gDNA method from several donors. TCRdb's version of the immuneACCESS table is confined to in-frame rearrangements and falls short of the full clone set. An unresolved V gene accounts for under half of the shortfall where checked; the remainder is of unknown origin. For V, J and clone size, that table is used; D and trimming come from the DNA. Here the sample has roughly 1,500,000 clones; 97% to 99% occur a single time. 0.36% of the sample is held by the ten biggest clonotypes.

The receptor was isolated from a man in his thirties or forties in good health. The receptor chain draws on TRBV4-3 and TRBJ2-3; 8 central bases correspond to TRBD1. Specimen: naive CD4+ T cells sorted from blood. The cell subset or site label of this sample denotes: CD45RA+ positively selected. The CDR3 loop reads CASSPAAGGVDTQYF. The bases are TGCGCCAGCAGCCCTGCCGCAGGGGGCGTAGATACGCAGTATTTT.